This TCR beta chain originates from a study of blood T cell repertoires in COVID-19. Study-wide background: Sites across the United States, Italy and Spain contributed samples from acute and convalescent COVID-19. Sources were T cells, B-cell-depleted T cells, or PBMCs; the material itself was cDNA or gDNA.

Original analysis: Counts of nucleated cells, estimated from reference gene primer amplification, were obtained. TCRdb's copy holds only in-frame clones and misses some; the assay was immunoSEQ multiplex PCR. V, J and clone size are taken as reported in that table, and D and trimming were inferred from the DNA itself. The table lists about 200,000 clones, approximately 80% of them singletons. This TCR came from a human donor in a cohort sampled during active COVID-19. The specimen sequenced was peripheral blood.

The CDR3 coding sequence is TGTGCCAGCAGTTTATCTCCGGGAGGACAGCCCCAGCATTTT. Translating gives CASSLSPGGQPQHF. The chain couples TRBV27 to TRBJ1-5; D gene uncertain. V lost 0 bases and J lost 7, with 10 bases in between. The V gene's germline CDR1 is MNHEY and CDR2 SMNVEV (reference sequence). The CDR3 has 14 amino acids.